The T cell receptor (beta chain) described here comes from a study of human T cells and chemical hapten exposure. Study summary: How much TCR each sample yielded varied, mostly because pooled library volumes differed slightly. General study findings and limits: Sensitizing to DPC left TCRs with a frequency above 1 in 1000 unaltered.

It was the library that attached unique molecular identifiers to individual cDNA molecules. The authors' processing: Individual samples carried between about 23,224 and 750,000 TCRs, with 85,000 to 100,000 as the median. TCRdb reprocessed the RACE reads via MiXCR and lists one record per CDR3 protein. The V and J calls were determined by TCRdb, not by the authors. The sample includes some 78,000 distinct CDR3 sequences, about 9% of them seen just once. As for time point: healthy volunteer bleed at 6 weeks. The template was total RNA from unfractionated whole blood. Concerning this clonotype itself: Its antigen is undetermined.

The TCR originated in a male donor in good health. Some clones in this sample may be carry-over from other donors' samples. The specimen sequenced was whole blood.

CDR3 nucleotide sequence: TGTGCCAGCAGCGCGCAGGCCTCTAGCGGGAGGTGGGTCAATGAGCAGTTCTTC. This codes for CASSAQASSGRWVNEQFF. The chain has TRBV11-2 and TRBJ2-1; the match to TRBD2 covers 11 bases. V lost 5 bases, J lost 6 bases, and 15 bases stayed unmatched. Looked up from germline, CDR1 is SGHAT and CDR2 is FQNNGV. The CDR3 is 18 amino acids.